This passage covers 8 T cell receptor beta chains from one sample sequenced in a study of vaccination and CD4 T cells after COVID-19. Described treatment: approximately 10-day PBMC culture with coronavirus spike peptide pools or control peptides (ViraFEST assay). Cultured CD4+ T-cell DNA underwent Oncomine TCR Beta short-read sequencing. TCRdb independently ran MiXCR on the PCR reads; one entry per CDR3 protein. Here the sample spans about 13,000 distinct CDR3 sequences, 58% being singletons. These receptors lack a known antigen. The sample in question was cultured CD4+ T cells from blood, obtained after SARS-CoV-2 vaccination. The source is a human donor with COVID-19.

V gene TRBV10-3 combines with J gene TRBJ2-5, with 16 bases lining up with TRBD2. Trimming took 3 bases from V and 5 from J; bases not matched to a gene: 6. Germline-derived CDR1 and CDR2 are ENHRY and SYGVKD. CDR3 size: 17 residues. This CDR3 is CAISDTGTSGGAETQYF. The CDR3 region has the DNA TGTGCCATCAGTGACACCGGGACTAGCGGGGGGGCGGAGACCCAGTACTTC.

This clonotype was counted between two and nine times. V and J are TRBV20-1 and TRBJ1-1; D is undetermined. CDR3 length: 13 residues. Trimming took off 1 base at V and 0 bases at J, with 6 bases between the two ends. Looked up from germline, CDR1 is DFQATT and CDR2 is SNEGSKA (reference sequence). The CDR3 loop reads CSARGNVNTEAFF. As DNA, the CDR3 is TGCAGTGCTAGAGGTAACGTGAACACTGAAGCTTTCTTT.

This clonotype was observed a single time. This chain links TRBV20-1 with TRBJ2-5; 8 bases are a match to TRBD1. Germline V gene sequence: CDR1 DFQATT, CDR2 SNEGSKA (reference sequence). CDR3 length: 16 amino acids. The J segment lost 4 bases and the V segment lost 2 bases, leaving 12 bases of the junction unmatched. The CDR3 loop reads CSARSVQGARGETQYF. The CDR3 nucleotides are TGCAGTGCTAGAAGCGTGCAGGGGGCCAGGGGAGAGACCCAGTACTTC.

The rearrangement uses TRBV6-2 or TRBV6-3 and TRBJ2-3, with 8 bases identical to TRBD2. V trimming: 5 bases; J trimming: 0 bases; junction bases outside the gene matches: 7. This CDR3 comprises 16 residues. Germline V gives CDR1 MNHEY, CDR2 SVGEGT. CDR3 sequence: CASSHRLATSTDTQYF. The CDR3 coding sequence is TGTGCCAGCAGTCATAGACTAGCGACTAGCACAGATACGCAGTATTTT.

The V and J genes are TRBV18 and TRBJ1-5; D gene unclear. Germline values: CDR1 KGHSH, CDR2 LQKENI. This CDR3 is 14 amino acids long. V was shortened by 2 bases and J by 7 bases, with 12 bases between the two germline ends. The CDR3 sequence is CASSPSADRQPQHF. The CDR3 DNA reads as TGTGCCAGCTCACCATCGGCAGATCGACAGCCCCAGCATTTT.

Only one count was recorded for this clonotype. The chain is built from TRBV6-1 and TRBJ2-3; 10 positions match TRBD2. Germline CDR1 MNHNS, CDR2 SASEGT. The trim removed 8 bases at V and 2 bases at J, leaving 7 bases unmatched. The CDR3 length is 15 residues. The CDR3 DNA reads as TGTGCCAGCTGGGATAGCGGGGGGCCCACAGATACGCAGTATTTT. Its translation is CASWDSGGPTDTQYF.

This clonotype was seen a few times. The rearrangement links TRBV27 to TRBJ1-2, with D possibly being TRBD1 (5 bases). The CDR3 is 14 amino acids. The germline gives CDR1 MNHEY, CDR2 SMNVEV (reference sequence). Trimming stripped 3 bases from V and 4 bases from J, with 12 bases between. DNA of the CDR3: TGTGCCAGCAGTTTCGGGGGTTCAGGCTATGGCTACACCTTC. This translates into CASSFGGSGYGYTF.

The rearrangement uses TRBV20-1 and TRBJ2-3; D unresolved. CDR1 is DFQATT and CDR2 is SNEGSKA in the germline V gene (reference sequence). The V gene lost 0 bases and the J gene lost 6 bases, with 1 base spanning the gap. This CDR3 contains 10 residues. In DNA, the CDR3 is TGCAGTGCTAGAGATGATACGCAGTATTTT. Translating it yields CSARDDTQYF.